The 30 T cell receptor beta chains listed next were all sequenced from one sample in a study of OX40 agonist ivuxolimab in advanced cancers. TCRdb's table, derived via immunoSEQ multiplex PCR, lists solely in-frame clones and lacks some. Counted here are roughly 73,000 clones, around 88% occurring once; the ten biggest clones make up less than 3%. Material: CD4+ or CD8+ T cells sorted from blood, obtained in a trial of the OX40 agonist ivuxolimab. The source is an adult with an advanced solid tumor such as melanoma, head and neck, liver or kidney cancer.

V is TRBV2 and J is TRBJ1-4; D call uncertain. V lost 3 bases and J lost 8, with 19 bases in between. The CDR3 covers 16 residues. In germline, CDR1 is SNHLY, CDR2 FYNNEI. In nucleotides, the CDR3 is TGTGCCAGCAGTGATGGTTTTGGAGACCCGGGCGAAAAACTGTTTTTT. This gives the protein CASSDGFGDPGEKLFF. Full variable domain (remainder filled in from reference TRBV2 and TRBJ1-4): EPEVTQTPSHQVTQMGQEVILRCVPISNHLYFYWYRQILGQKVEFLVSFYNNEISEKSEIFDDQFSVERPDGSNFTLKIRSTKLEDSAMYFCASSDGFGDPGEKLFFGSGTQLSVL.

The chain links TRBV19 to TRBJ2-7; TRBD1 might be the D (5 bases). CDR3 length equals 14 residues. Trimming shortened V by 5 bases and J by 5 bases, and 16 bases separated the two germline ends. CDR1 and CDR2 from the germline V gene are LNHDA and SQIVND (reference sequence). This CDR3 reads CASSLSRQPDEQYF. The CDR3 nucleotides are TGTGCCAGTAGTTTGTCTCGACAGCCGGACGAGCAGTACTTC.

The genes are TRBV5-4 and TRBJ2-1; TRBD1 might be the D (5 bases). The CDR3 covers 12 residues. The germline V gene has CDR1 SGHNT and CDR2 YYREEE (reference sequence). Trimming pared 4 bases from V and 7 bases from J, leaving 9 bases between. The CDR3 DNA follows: TGTGCCAGCAGCGTTTCAGGGAATGAGCAGTTCTTC. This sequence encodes CASSVSGNEQFF.

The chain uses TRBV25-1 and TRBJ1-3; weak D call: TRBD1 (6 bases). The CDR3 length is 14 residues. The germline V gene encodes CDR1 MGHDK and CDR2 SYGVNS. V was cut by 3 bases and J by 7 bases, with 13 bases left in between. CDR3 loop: CASSDPGDWNTIYF. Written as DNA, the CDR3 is TGTGCCAGCAGTGATCCAGGGGATTGGAACACCATATATTTT.

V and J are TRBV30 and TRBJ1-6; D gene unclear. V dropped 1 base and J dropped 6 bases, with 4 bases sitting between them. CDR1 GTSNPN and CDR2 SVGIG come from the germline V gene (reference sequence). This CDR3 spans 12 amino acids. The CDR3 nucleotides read TGTGCCTGGAGTGGTCCTAATTCACCCCTCCACTTT. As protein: CAWSGPNSPLHF.

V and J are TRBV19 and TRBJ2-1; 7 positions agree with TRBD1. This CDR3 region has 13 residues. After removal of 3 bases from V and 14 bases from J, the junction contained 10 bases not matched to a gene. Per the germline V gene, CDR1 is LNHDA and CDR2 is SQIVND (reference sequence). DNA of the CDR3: TGTGCCAGTAGTATCAGCGCCGGGACAGAGGAGTTCTTC. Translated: CASSISAGTEEFF. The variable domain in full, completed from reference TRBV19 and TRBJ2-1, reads DGGITQSPKYLFRKEGQNVTLSCEQNLNHDAMYWYRQDPGQGLRLIYYSQIVNDFQKGDIAEGYSVSREKKESFPLTVTSAQKNPTAFYLCASSISAGTEEFFGPGTRLTVL.

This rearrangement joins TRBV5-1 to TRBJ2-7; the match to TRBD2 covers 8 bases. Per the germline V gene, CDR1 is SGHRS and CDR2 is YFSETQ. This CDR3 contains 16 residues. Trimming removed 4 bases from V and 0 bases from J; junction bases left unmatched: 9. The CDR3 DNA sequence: TGCGCCAGCAGCAAGCTGGGCGGGGGGACCTCCTACGAGCAGTACTTC. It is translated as CASSKLGGGTSYEQYF.

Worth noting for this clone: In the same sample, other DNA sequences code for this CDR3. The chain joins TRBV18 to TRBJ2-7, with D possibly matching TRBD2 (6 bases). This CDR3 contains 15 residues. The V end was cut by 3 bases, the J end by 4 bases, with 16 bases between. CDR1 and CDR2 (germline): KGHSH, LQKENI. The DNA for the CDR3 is TGTGCCAGCTCACCTTCGGAGGGGTCCTATTACGAGCAGTACTTC. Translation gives CASSPSEGSYYEQYF.

The CDR3 nucleotides read TGCGCCAGCAGCCCCGGGACTTCGGGTGAAAATTCACCCCTCCACTTT. Residues: CASSPGTSGENSPLHF. The gene calls are TRBV5-1 and TRBJ1-6; D perhaps matches TRBD1 (5 bases). Germline V gene sequence: CDR1 SGHRS, CDR2 YFSETQ. This CDR3 has 16 amino acids. The V end lost 4 bases, the J end lost 7 bases, and 18 bases lay between the germline ends.

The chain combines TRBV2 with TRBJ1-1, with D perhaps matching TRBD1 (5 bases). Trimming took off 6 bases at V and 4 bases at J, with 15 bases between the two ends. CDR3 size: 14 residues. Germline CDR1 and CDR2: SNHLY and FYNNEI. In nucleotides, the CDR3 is TGTGCCAGCAGCGGCGGGGGGGTGAGCACTGAAGCTTTCTTT. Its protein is CASSGGGVSTEAFF.

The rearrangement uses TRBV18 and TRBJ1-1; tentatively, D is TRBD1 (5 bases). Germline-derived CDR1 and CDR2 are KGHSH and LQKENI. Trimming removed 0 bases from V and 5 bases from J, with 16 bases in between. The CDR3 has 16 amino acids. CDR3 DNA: TGTGCCAGCTCACCACCGGGACCACGGAGGCCAACTGAAGCTTTCTTT. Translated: CASSPPGPRRPTEAFF.

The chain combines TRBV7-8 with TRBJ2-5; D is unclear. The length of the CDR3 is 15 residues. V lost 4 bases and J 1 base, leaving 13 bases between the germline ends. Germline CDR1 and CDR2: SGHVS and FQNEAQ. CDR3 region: CASSSGFSVQETQYF. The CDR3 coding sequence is TGTGCCAGCAGCTCCGGGTTTTCCGTCCAAGAGACCCAGTACTTC.

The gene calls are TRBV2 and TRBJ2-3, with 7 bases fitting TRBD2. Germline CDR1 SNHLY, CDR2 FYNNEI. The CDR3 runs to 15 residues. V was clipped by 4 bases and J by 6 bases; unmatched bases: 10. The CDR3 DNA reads TGTGCCAGCAGTGCGGCTAGCGGAGCGACCGATACGCAGTATTTT. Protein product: CASSAASGATDTQYF.

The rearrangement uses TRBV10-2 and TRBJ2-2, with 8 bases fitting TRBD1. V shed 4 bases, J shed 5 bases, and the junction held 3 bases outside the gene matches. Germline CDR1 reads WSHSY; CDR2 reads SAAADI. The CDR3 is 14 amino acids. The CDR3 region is CASSGRGRTGELFF. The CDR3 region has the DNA TGCGCCAGCAGTGGCAGGGGGCGAACCGGGGAGCTGTTTTTT.

As DNA, the CDR3 is TGTGCCAGCAGCTCGGACAGGGGCGGGGAGACCCAGTACTTC. It is translated as CASSSDRGGETQYF. This chain connects TRBV11-3 to TRBJ2-5, with 9 positions matching TRBD1. Trimming cost V 4 bases and J 5 bases; bases outside gene matches: 5. The CDR3 spans 14 residues. Germline-derived CDR1 and CDR2 are SGHNT and YENEEA. The complete variable domain, with remaining parts taken from reference TRBV11-3 and TRBJ2-5, reads EAGVVQSPRYKIIEKKQPVAFWCNPISGHNTLYWYLQNLGQGPELLIRYENEEAVDDSQLPKDRFSAERLKGVDSTLKIQPAELGDSAVYLCASSSDRGGETQYFGPGTRLLVL.

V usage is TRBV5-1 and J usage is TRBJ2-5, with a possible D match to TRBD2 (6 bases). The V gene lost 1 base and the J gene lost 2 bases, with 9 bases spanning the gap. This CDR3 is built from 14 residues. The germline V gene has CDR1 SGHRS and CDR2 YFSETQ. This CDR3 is CASSLWGVQETQYF. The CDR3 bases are TGCGCCAGCAGCTTGTGGGGGGTTCAAGAGACCCAGTACTTC.

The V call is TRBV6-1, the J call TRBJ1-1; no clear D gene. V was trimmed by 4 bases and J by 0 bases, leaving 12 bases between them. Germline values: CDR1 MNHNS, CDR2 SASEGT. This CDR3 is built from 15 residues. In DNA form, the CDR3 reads TGTGCCAGCAGTGTTAGGCTGAACATGAACACTGAAGCTTTCTTT. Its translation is CASSVRLNMNTEAFF.

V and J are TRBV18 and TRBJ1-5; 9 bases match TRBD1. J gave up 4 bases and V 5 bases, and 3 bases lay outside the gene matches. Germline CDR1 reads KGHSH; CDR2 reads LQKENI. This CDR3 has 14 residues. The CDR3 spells CASSATGGNQPQHF. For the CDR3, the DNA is TGTGCCAGCTCAGCGACAGGGGGAAATCAGCCCCAGCATTTT.

The CDR3 loop is CASSLVYGNEQYF. The CDR3 region has the DNA TGCGCCAGCAGCTTGGTGTACGGCAACGAGCAGTACTTC. The V and J genes are TRBV5-1 and TRBJ2-7, with D uncertain. This CDR3 has 13 residues. Trimming left V 0 bases short and J 5 bases short, with 9 bases between. The V gene's germline CDR1 is SGHRS and CDR2 YFSETQ.

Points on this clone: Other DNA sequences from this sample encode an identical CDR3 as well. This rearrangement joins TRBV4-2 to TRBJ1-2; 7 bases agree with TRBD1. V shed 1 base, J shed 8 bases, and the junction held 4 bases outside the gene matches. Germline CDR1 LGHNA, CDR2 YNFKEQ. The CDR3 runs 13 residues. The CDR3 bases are TGTGCCAGCAGCCAAGGGACAGGTGACGGCTACACCTTC. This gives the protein CASSQGTGDGYTF.

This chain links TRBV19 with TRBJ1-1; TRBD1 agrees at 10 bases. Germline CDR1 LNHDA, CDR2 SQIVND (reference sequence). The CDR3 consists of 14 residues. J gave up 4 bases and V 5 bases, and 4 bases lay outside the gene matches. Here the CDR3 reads CASSSGQGVTEAFF. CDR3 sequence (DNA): TGTGCCAGTAGTTCAGGACAGGGGGTCACTGAAGCTTTCTTT. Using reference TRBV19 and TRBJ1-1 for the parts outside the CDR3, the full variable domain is DGGITQSPKYLFRKEGQNVTLSCEQNLNHDAMYWYRQDPGQGLRLIYYSQIVNDFQKGDIAEGYSVSREKKESFPLTVTSAQKNPTAFYLCASSSGQGVTEAFFGQGTRLTVV.

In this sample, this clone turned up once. The DNA of the CDR3 is TGTGCCAGCAGTCCCGGACAGGGCTACGAGCAGTACTTC. It is translated as CASSPGQGYEQYF. The chain joins TRBV28 to TRBJ2-7; 8 bases align to TRBD1. The trim removed 5 bases at V and 3 bases at J, leaving 3 bases unmatched. Germline CDR1 is MDHEN and CDR2 is SYDVKM. The CDR3 sequence is 13 residues long. Looking up the rest from reference TRBV28 and TRBJ2-7 gives the full variable domain: DVKVTQSSRYLVKRTGEKVFLECVQDMDHENMFWYRQDPGLGLRLIYFSYDVKMKEKGDIPEGYSVSREKKERFSLILESASTNQTSMYLCASSPGQGYEQYFGPGTRLTVT.

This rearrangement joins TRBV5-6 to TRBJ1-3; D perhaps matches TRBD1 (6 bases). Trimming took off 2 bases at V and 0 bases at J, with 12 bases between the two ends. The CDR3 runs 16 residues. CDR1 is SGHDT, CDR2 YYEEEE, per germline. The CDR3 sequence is CASSFGGLTSGNTIYF. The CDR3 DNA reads TGTGCCAGCAGCTTCGGGGGCCTTACCTCTGGAAACACCATATATTTT.

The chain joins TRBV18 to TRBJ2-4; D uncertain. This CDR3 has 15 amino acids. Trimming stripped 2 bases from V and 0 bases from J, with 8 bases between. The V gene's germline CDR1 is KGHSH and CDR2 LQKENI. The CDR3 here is CASSPVTLAKNIQYF. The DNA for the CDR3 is TGTGCCAGCTCACCAGTGACTTTAGCCAAAAACATTCAGTACTTC.

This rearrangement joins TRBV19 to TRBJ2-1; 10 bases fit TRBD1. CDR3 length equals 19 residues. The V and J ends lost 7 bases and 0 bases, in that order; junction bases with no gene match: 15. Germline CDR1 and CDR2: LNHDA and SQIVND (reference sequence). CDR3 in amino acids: CASTQDRGRGPSSYNEQFF. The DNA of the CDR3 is TGTGCCAGTACCCAAGACAGGGGGCGCGGGCCAAGCTCCTACAATGAGCAGTTCTTC.

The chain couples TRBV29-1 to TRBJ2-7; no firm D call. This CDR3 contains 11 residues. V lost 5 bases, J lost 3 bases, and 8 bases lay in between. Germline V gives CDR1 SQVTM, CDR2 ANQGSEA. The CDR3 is CSVKILYEQYF. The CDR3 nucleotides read TGCAGCGTTAAGATCCTCTACGAGCAGTACTTC.

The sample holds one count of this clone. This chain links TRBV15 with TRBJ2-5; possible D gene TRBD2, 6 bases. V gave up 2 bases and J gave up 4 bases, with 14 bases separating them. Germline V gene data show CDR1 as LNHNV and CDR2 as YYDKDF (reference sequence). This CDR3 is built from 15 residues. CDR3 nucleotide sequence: TGTGCCACCAGCAGACGTAGCGACGGGGGAGAGACCCAGTACTTC. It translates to CATSRRSDGGETQYF.

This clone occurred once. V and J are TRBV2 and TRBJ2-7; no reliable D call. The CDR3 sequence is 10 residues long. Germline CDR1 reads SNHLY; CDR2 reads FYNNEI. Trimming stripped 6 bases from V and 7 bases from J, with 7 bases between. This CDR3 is CASRQLEQYF. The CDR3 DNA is TGTGCCAGCAGGCAATTGGAGCAGTACTTC.

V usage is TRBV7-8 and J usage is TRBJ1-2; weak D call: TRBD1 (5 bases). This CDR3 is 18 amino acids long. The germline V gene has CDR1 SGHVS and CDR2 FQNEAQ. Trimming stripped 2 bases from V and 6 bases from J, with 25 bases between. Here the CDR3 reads CASSLTGGAGTPVHGYTF. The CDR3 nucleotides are TGTGCCAGCAGCTTAACGGGGGGAGCGGGAACCCCAGTACATGGCTACACCTTC.

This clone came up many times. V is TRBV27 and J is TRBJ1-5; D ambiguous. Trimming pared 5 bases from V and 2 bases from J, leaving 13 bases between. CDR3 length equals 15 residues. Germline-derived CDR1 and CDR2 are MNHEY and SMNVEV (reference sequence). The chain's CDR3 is CASSISSGGNQPQHF. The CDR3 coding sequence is TGTGCCAGCAGTATCTCTTCAGGTGGCAATCAGCCCCAGCATTTT.